This TCR beta chain was recovered during a study of T cell responses to AZD1222 COVID-19 vaccine. The protocol was immunoSEQ multiplex PCR, while the TCRdb copy is restricted to in-frame clones and leaves out a portion. Among some 130,000 clones, approximately 80% were seen once, and the ten largest hold about 4%. Study-wide results and limits: Breadth and depth of Spike-specific TCRs rose after two AZD1222 doses.

This clone was seen a few times. Antigen unknown. The length of the CDR3 is 14 residues. V was clipped by 0 bases and J by 7 bases, with 7 bases between them. The germline V gene has CDR1 SGHTA and CDR2 FQGTGA. The clonotype comes from an adult in good health. The gene calls are TRBV7-3 and TRBJ1-6; D gene uncertain. The sample in question was peripheral blood, obtained on day 0 of AZD1222 vaccination. DNA of the CDR3: TGTGCCAGCAGCTTAACGCTCGGAAATTCACCCCTCCACTTT. It codes for CASSLTLGNSPLHF.